The entry below gives a single T cell receptor beta chain sequence along with its context. Antigen unknown. Given a much more abundant clone one base away, this may be a read error. Germline assignment: CDR1 DFQATT and CDR2 SNEGSKA (reference sequence). CDR3 length: 11 residues. V gave up 7 bases and J gave up 10 bases, with 16 bases separating them. This sample stems from a study of blood T cells in healthy people across ages. Findings of the study overall: Underestimates were what the diversity estimates from one million T cells were considered to be. Higher diversity, along with more naive CD4+ cells, distinguished long-lived donors from aged donors.

It was with a sample-barcoded 5' primer and a J-beta primer mix that a second PCR of roughly 6 to 11 cycles was run. TCRdb fed the 5' RACE reads into MiXCR, producing one record per CDR3 protein. This table holds roughly 1.6 million distinct CDR3 sequences, 34% found once. The sequence was obtained from a woman aged 25 to 39 in good health. Material: blood. The chain recombines TRBV20-1 with TRBJ1-1; D might be TRBD1 (6 bases). Written as DNA, the CDR3 is TGCAGTGTTGAAACAGGGATTGGAGCTTTCTTT. Its protein is CSVETGIGAFF.